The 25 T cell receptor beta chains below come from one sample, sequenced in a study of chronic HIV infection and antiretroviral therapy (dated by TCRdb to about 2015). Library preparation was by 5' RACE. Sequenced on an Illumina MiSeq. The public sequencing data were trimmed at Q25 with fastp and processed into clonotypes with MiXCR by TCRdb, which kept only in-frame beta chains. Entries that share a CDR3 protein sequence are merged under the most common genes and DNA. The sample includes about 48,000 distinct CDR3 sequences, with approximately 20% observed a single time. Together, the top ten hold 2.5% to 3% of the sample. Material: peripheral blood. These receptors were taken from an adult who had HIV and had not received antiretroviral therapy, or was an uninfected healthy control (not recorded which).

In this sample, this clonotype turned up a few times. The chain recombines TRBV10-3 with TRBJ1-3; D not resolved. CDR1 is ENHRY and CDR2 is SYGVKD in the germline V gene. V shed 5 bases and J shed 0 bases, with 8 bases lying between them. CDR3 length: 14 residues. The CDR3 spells CAISYNPSGNTIYF. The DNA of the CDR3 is TGTGCCATCAGTTACAATCCCTCTGGAAACACCATATATTTT.

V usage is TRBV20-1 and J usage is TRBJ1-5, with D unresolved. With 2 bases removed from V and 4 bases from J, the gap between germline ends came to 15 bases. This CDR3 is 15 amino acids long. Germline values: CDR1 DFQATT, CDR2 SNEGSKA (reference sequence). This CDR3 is CSARSQHGSNQPQHF. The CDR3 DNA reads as TGCAGTGCTAGATCTCAGCACGGCTCTAATCAGCCCCAGCATTTT.

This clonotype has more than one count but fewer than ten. CDR3 nucleotides: TGTGCCAGCAGCTTAGGTCAGGCAAAAGAGACCCAGTACTTC. Amino acids: CASSLGQAKETQYF. V is TRBV7-2 and J is TRBJ2-5; D gene uncertain. The CDR3 spans 14 residues. V dropped 1 base and J dropped 3 bases, with 9 bases sitting between them. Germline values: CDR1 SGHTA, CDR2 FQGNSA. Full variable domain (remainder filled in from reference TRBV7-2 and TRBJ2-5): GAGVSQSPSNKVTEKGKDVELRCDPISGHTALYWYRQSLGQGLEFLIYFQGNSAPDKSGLPSDRFSAERTGGSVSTLTIQRTQQEDSAVYLCASSLGQAKETQYFGPGTRLLVL.

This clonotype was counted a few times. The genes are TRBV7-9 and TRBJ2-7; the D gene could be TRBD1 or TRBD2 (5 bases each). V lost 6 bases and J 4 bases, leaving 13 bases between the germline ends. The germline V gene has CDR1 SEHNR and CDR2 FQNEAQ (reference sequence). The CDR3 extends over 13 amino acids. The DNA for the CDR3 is TGTGCCAGCAGTACCCCCTGGGGGTACGAGCAGTACTTC. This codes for CASSTPWGYEQYF.

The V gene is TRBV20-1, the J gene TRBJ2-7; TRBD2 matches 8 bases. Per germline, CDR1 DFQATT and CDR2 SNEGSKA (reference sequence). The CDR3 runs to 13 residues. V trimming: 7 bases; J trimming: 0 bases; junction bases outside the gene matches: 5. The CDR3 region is CSGSSGSSYEQYF. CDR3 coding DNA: TGCAGTGGATCGAGCGGGAGCTCCTACGAGCAGTACTTC.

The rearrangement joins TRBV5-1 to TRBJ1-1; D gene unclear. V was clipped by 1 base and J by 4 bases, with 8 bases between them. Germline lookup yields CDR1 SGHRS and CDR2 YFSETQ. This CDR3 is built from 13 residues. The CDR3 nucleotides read TGCGCCAGCAGCTTGTATGGTCGCACTGAAGCTTTCTTT. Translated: CASSLYGRTEAFF.

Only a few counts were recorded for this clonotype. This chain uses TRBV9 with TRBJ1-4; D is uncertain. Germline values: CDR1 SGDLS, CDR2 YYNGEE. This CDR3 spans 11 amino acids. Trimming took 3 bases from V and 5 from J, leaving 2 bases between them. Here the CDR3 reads CASSANEKLFF. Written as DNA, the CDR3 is TGTGCCAGCAGCGCGAATGAAAAACTGTTTTTT.

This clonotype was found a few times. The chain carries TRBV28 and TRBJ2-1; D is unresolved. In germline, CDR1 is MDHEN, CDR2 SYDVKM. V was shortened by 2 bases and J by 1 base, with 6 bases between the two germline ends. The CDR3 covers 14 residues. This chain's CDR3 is CASSLLGSYNEQFF. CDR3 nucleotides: TGTGCCAGCAGTTTACTTGGGTCCTACAATGAGCAGTTCTTC.

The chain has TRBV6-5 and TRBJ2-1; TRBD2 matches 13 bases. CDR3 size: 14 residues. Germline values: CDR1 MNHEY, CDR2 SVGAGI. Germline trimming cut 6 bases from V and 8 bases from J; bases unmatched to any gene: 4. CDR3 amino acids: CASRGLAGVHEQFF. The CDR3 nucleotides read TGTGCCAGCAGAGGACTAGCGGGAGTTCATGAGCAGTTCTTC.

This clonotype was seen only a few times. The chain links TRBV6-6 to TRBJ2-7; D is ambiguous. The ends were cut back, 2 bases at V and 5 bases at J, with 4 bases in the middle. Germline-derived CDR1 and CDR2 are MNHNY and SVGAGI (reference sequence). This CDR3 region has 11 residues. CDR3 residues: CASSYRDEQYF. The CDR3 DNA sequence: TGTGCCAGCAGTTACCGAGACGAGCAGTACTTC.

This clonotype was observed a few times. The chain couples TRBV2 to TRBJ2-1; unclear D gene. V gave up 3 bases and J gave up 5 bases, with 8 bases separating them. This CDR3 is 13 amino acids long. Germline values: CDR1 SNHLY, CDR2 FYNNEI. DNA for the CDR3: TGTGCCAGCAGTGAGAGGCCTGACAATGAGCAGTTCTTC. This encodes CASSERPDNEQFF.

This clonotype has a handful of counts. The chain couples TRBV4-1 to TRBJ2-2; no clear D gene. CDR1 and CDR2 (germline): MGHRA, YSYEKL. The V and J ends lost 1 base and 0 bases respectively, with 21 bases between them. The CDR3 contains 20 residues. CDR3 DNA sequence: TGCGCCAGCAGCCAAGTCAATAGGGCAGCAGAGAGTCCGAACACCGGGGAGCTGTTTTTT. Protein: CASSQVNRAAESPNTGELFF.

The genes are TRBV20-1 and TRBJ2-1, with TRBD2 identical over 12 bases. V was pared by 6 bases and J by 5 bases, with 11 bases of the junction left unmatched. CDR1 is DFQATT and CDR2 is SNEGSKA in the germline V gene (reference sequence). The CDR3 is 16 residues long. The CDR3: CSASGLAGIWDNEQFF. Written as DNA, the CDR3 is TGCAGTGCATCTGGACTAGCGGGAATTTGGGACAATGAGCAGTTCTTC.

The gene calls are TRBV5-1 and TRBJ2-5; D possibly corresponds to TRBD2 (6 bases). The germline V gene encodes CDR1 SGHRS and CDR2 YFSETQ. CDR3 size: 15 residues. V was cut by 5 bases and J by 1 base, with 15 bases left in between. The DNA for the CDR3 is TGCGCCAGCAGGGGATCGGTAGCGGCCCAAGAGACCCAGTACTTC. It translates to CASRGSVAAQETQYF.

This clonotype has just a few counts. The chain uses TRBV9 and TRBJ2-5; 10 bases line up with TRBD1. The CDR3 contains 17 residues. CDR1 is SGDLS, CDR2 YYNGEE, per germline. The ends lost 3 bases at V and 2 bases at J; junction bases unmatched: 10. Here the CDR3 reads CASSAGRRQGAQETQYF. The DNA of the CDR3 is TGTGCCAGCAGCGCGGGGAGGAGACAGGGGGCTCAAGAGACCCAGTACTTC.

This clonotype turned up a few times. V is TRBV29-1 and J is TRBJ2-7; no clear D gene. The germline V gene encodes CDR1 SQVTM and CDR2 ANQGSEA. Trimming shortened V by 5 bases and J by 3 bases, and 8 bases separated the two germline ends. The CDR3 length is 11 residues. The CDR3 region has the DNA TGCAGCGTTTTAGGGCACTACGAGCAGTACTTC. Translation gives CSVLGHYEQYF.

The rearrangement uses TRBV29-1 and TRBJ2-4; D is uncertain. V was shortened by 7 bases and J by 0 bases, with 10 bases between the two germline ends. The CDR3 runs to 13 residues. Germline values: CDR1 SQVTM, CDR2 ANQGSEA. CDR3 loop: CSATLVAKNIQYF. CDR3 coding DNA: TGCAGCGCCACCCTTGTAGCCAAAAACATTCAGTACTTC.

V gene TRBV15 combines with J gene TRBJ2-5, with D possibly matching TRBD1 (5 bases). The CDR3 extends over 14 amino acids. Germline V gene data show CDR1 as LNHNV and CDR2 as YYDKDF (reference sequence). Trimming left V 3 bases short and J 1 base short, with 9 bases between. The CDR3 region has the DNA TGTGCCACCAGCAGTCAGGGTTTCCAAGAGACCCAGTACTTC. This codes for CATSSQGFQETQYF.

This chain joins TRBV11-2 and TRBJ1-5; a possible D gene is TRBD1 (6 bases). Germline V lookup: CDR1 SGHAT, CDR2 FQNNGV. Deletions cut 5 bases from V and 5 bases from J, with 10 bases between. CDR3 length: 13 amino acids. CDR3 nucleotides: TGTGCCAGCAGCCCCGACAGGTATCAGCCCCAGCATTTT. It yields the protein CASSPDRYQPQHF. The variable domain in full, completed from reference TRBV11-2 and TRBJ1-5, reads EAGVAQSPRYKIIEKRQSVAFWCNPISGHATLYWYQQILGQGPKLLIQFQNNGVVDDSQLPKDRFSAERLKGVDSTLKIQPAKLEDSAVYLCASSPDRYQPQHFGDGTRLSIL.

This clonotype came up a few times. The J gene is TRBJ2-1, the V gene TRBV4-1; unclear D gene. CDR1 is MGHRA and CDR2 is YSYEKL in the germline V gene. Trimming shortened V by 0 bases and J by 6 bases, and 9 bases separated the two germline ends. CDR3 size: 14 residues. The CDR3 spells CASSQDVSTNEQFF. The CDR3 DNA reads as TGCGCCAGCAGCCAAGATGTGAGCACCAATGAGCAGTTCTTC.

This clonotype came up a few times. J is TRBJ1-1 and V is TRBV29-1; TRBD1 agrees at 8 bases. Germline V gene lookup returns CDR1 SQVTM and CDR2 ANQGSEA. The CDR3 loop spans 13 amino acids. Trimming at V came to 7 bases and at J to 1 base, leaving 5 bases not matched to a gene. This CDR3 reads CSGGTGANTEAFF. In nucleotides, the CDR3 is TGCAGCGGTGGGACAGGAGCGAACACTGAAGCTTTCTTT.

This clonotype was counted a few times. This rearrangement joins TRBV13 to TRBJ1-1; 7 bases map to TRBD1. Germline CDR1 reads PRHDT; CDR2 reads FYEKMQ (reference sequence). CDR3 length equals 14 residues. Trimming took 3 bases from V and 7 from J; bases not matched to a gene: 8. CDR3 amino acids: CASSLGRTGHEAFF. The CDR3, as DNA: TGTGCCAGCAGCTTGGGTCGGACAGGCCATGAAGCTTTCTTT. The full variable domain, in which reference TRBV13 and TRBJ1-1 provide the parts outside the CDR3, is AAGVIQSPRHLIKEKRETATLKCYPIPRHDTVYWYQQGPGQDPQFLISFYEKMQSDKGSIPDRFSAQQFSDYHSELNMSSLELGDSALYFCASSLGRTGHEAFFGQGTRLTVV.

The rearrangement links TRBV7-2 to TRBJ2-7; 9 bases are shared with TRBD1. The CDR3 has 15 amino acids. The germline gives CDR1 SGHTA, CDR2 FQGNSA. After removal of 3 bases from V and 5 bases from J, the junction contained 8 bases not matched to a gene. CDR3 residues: CASSLVTGGWNEQYF. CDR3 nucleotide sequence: TGTGCCAGCAGCTTGGTCACAGGGGGCTGGAACGAGCAGTACTTC. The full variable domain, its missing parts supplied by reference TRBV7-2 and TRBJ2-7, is GAGVSQSPSNKVTEKGKDVELRCDPISGHTALYWYRQSLGQGLEFLIYFQGNSAPDKSGLPSDRFSAERTGGSVSTLTIQRTQQEDSAVYLCASSLVTGGWNEQYFGPGTRLTVT.

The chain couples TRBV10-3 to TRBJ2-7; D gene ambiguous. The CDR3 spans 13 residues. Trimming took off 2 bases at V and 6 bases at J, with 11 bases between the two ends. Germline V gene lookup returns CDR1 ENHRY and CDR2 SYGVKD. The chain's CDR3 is CAISEEGSGEQYF. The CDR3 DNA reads TGTGCCATCAGTGAGGAAGGGTCCGGCGAGCAGTACTTC.

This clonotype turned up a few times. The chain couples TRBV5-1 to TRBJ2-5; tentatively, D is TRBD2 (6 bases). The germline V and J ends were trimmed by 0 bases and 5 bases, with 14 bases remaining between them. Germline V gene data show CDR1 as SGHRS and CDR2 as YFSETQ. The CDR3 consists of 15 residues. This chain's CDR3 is CASSLGARREETQYF. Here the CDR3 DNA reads TGCGCCAGCAGCTTGGGGGCTAGACGGGAGGAGACCCAGTACTTC. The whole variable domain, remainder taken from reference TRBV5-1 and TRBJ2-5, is KAGVTQTPRYLIKTRGQQVTLSCSPISGHRSVSWYQQTPGQGLQFLFEYFSETQRNKGNFPGRFSGRQFSNSRSEMNVSTLELGDSALYLCASSLGARREETQYFGPGTRLLVL.